One sample yielded the 7 T cell receptor beta chains listed below, sequenced in a study of cytomegalovirus exposure and HLA in healthy donors. Primers included in the PCR were 60 Vbeta and 13 Jbeta primers. The assay was immunoSEQ multiplex PCR, and TCRdb's table has in-frame clones only and misses some. The table includes fewer than 65,000 clones, around 73% detected once. Sequencing was done on a sample of PBMCs. The origin of the receptors is a man aged 45-65 years in good health and CMV-seronegative.

The chain recombines TRBV19 with TRBJ1-2; D possibly corresponds to TRBD1 (6 bases). This CDR3 is built from 13 residues. V dropped 9 bases and J dropped 4 bases, with 15 bases sitting between them. In germline, CDR1 is LNHDA, CDR2 SQIVND (reference sequence). CDR3 residues: CASQPQGSYGYTF. CDR3 nucleotides: TGTGCCAGCCAGCCGCAGGGGAGCTATGGCTACACCTTC.

This clone has a handful of counts. The chain is built from TRBV5-1 and TRBJ2-7; D might be TRBD1 (7 bases). V was shortened by 4 bases and J by 7 bases, with 15 bases between the two germline ends. Germline assignment: CDR1 SGHRS and CDR2 YFSETQ. The CDR3 runs 13 residues. CDR3 in amino acids: CASSGGGGGEQYF. The DNA for the CDR3 is TGCGCCAGCAGCGGAGGAGGGGGCGGGGAGCAGTACTTC.

The chain has TRBV19 and TRBJ1-2; 10 bases are a match to TRBD1. The V gene's germline CDR1 is LNHDA and CDR2 SQIVND (reference sequence). The CDR3 is made up of 13 amino acids. V dropped 6 bases and J dropped 6; count of bases not matched to a gene: 4. The CDR3 DNA follows: TGTGCCAGTAGAATCGGGACAGGGGATGGCTACACCTTC. This gives the protein CASRIGTGDGYTF. The variable domain in full, with the rest retrieved from reference TRBV19 and TRBJ1-2, is DGGITQSPKYLFRKEGQNVTLSCEQNLNHDAMYWYRQDPGQGLRLIYYSQIVNDFQKGDIAEGYSVSREKKESFPLTVTSAQKNPTAFYLCASRIGTGDGYTFGSGTRLTVV.

The chain combines TRBV15 with TRBJ2-3, with 8 bases matching TRBD2. The CDR3 has 18 amino acids. V shed 5 bases and J 1 base; nucleotides not matched to a gene: 14. CDR1 and CDR2 (germline): LNHNV, YYDKDF (reference sequence). The CDR3 nucleotides are TGTGCCACCAGCCCCAAAGGGCTCGGACTAGCTCGCACAGATACGCAGTATTTT. Amino acid sequence: CATSPKGLGLARTDTQYF.

The CDR3 nucleotides read TGTGCCAGCAGCCTCTACAGCGGTAATCAGCCCCAGCATTTT. Encoded protein: CASSLYSGNQPQHF. The gene calls are TRBV11-2 and TRBJ1-5, with no clear D. Per germline, CDR1 SGHAT and CDR2 FQNNGV. This CDR3 comprises 14 residues. V lost 5 bases to trimming and J lost 4 bases, with 12 bases between them.

This chain joins TRBV29-1 and TRBJ2-7; no clear D gene. From germline, CDR1 is SQVTM and CDR2 ANQGSEA. V was trimmed by 5 bases and J by 1 base, leaving 12 bases between them. CDR3 length: 13 residues. The CDR3 reads CSVLPGASYEQYF. Written as DNA, the CDR3 is TGCAGCGTTCTGCCGGGTGCGTCCTACGAGCAGTACTTC.

With respect to this clone: An end of the junction does not agree with germline; a read error may underlie this. V gene TRBV7-9 combines with J gene TRBJ2-7; D unresolved. This CDR3 comprises 15 residues. Germline V gene sequence: CDR1 SEHNR, CDR2 FQNEAQ (reference sequence). The CDR3 DNA is TGTTCCAGCAGCTTAACCGATGAGTCCCCATACGAGCAGTACTTC. This sequence encodes CSSSLTDESPYEQYF.